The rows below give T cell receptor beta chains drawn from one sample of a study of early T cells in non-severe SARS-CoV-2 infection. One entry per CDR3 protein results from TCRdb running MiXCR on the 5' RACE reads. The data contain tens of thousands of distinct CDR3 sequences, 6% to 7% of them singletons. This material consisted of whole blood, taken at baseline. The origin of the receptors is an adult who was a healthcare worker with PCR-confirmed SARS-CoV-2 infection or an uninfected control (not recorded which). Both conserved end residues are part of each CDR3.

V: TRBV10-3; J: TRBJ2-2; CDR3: CAISDILTGRETGELFF
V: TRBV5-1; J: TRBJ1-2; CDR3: CASSLGDRSYYTF
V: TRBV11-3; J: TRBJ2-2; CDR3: CASSLGGGATGELFF
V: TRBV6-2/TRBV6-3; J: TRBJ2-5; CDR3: CASSYGLVETQYF
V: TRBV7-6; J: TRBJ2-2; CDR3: CASSPTSGNTGELFF
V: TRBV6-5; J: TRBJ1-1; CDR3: CASRKDSLDTEAFF
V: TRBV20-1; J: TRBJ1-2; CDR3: CSARRAGGRESDYGYTF
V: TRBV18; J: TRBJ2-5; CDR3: CASSGGETQYF
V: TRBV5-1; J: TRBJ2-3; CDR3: CASSYSSSTDTQYF
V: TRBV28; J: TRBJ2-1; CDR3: CASRSPRGGEQFF
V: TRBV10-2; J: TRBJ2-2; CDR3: CASSESYPVYNTGELFF
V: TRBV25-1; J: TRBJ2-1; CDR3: CASSGLGGHNEQFF
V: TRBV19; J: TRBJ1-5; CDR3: CASSMDPFGNQPQHF
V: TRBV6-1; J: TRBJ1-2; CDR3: CASSVDRKGNGYTF
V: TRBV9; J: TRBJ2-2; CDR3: CASSVASGLGTGELFF
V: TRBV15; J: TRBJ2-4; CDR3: CATSRVRASSKNIQYF
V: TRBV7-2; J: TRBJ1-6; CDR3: CASSFNSPLHF
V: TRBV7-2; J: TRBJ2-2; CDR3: CASSLYSAGELFF
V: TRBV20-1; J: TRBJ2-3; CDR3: CSARGERYPYTDTQYF
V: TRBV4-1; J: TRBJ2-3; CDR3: CASSQAGSIAHSGTQYF
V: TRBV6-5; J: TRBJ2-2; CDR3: CASSQTRGTGELFF
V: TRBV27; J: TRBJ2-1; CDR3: CASSVTSGSQGEQFF
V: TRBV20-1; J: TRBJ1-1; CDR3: CSARWRQRATEAFF